The rows below give T cell receptor beta chains drawn from one sample of a study of blood T cells in healthy people across ages. MiXCR, run by TCRdb on the 5' RACE reads, gives a single entry per CDR3 protein. The profile shows about 1 million distinct CDR3 sequences, 20% to 25% of them singletons. This same sample was also part of a study on T cells of mothers and their children.

Sequenced material: blood. The receptors originated from a girl between 2 and 10 years old in good health. The CDR3 runs from the conserved cysteine through the conserved F or W. D genes are given only for firm matches. Rows may omit the clone size; those that give it use once, few, many or a size class.

V gene	J gene	D gene	clone size	CDR3 length	CDR3 DNA	CDR3 protein
TRBV9	TRBJ1-2	-	few	13	TGTGCCAGCAGCCCCGGGACCTTAGATGGCTACACCTTC	CASSPGTLDGYTF
TRBV21-1	TRBJ2-5	-	few	18	TGTGCCAGCAGCAACCGGGACCTCCTAGCGGGGGGCAGGCAGACCCAGTACTTC	CASSNRDLLAGGRQTQYF
TRBV6-5	TRBJ2-7	-	few	17	TGTGCCAGCAGTTACCCCCAGGGGGCGGGAGGGTTCTACGAGCAGTACTTC	CASSYPQGAGGFYEQYF
TRBV27	TRBJ2-1	-	few	16	TGTGCCAGCAGTCAACGAGGACAGAGCTCCTACAATGAGCAGTTCTTC	CASSQRGQSSYNEQFF
TRBV27	TRBJ2-1	TRBD2	-	15	TGTGCCAGCAGCAATTCCGGGGGGACCTACAATGAGCAGTTCTTC	CASSNSGGTYNEQFF
TRBV20-1	TRBJ1-1	TRBD1	few	11	TGCAGTGCTGGGACAGGGTTTGAAGCTTTCTTT	CSAGTGFEAFF
TRBV7-3	TRBJ1-3	-	few	16	TGTGCCAGCAGCTTAGGTCAGGGGTACTCTGGAAACACCATATATTTT	CASSLGQGYSGNTIYF
TRBV29-1	TRBJ2-5	-	-	13	TGCAGCGTTGAATCGGAAGGTTATGAGACCCAGTACTTC	CSVESEGYETQYF
TRBV12-3/TRBV12-4	TRBJ1-5	-	few	16	TGTGCCAGCAGCACCTCAGGGAGAGTGGGCAATCAGCCCCAGCATTTT	CASSTSGRVGNQPQHF
TRBV7-2	TRBJ2-1	-	few	13	TGTGCCAGCAGCCGTATCTCAGTTACCGAGCAGTTCTTC	CASSRISVTEQFF
TRBV7-2	TRBJ2-7	-	-	14	TGTGCCAGCAGCTTAGTCTGGACAGCTAGGGAGCAGTACTTC	CASSLVWTAREQYF
TRBV7-9	TRBJ1-2	TRBD1	-	14	TGTGCCAGCGGGACAGGGCCCCCCTACTATGGCTACACCTTC	CASGTGPPYYGYTF
TRBV28	TRBJ2-5	TRBD1	-	16	TGTGCCAGCCACCCGGTCTGGGACAGGGGAGGGGAGACCCAGTACTTC	CASHPVWDRGGETQYF
TRBV28	TRBJ1-6	TRBD1	-	18	TGTGCCAGCAGCCCCATGGGACAGATAAGCTCCTATAATTCACCCCTCCACTTT	CASSPMGQISSYNSPLHF
TRBV6-2/TRBV6-3	TRBJ2-5	TRBD2	-	16	TGTGCCAGCAGTCGGGGACCAGCGGGAGTCCGCGAGACCCAGTACTTC	CASSRGPAGVRETQYF
TRBV7-3	TRBJ2-2	-	-	13	TGTGCCACCCGACAGTCGAACACCGGGGAGCTGTTTTTT	CATRQSNTGELFF